The present entry profiles one T cell receptor (beta chain) with its context. What it binds is not known. The table came from immunoSEQ multiplex PCR; TCRdb's copy has only in-frame clones and leaves some out. The table lists 55,000 to 75,000 clones, approximately 81% of them singletons. Systemic immunosuppression or a history of autoimmune disease excluded patients. This CDR3 is 13 amino acids long. CDR1 is SGDLS, CDR2 YYNGEE, per germline. V was trimmed by 4 bases and J by 3 bases, leaving 11 bases between them. The data were obtained in a study of OX40 agonist ivuxolimab in advanced cancers. Study outcomes and limitations: Averaging showed that CD8+ T cells had more expanded clones than CD4+ did.

The sample was CD4+ or CD8+ T cells sorted from blood, taken in a trial of the OX40 agonist ivuxolimab. The V gene is TRBV9, the J gene TRBJ2-7, with D possibly TRBD2 on 7 matching bases. The source is an adult with an advanced solid tumor such as melanoma, head and neck, liver or kidney cancer. The chain's CDR3 is CASSYRGGYEQYF. For the CDR3, the DNA is TGTGCCAGCAGCTATAGGGGGGGCTACGAGCAGTACTTC.